Sequencing of this T cell receptor (beta chain) was carried out in a study of metastatic and nonmetastatic thyroid tumors. Study background: The authors compared repertoires across blood and tumor or nodule tissue from malignant and benign thyroid patients.

The sample holds a few counts of this clone. Its antigen is unknown. Among the patients, none had received any treatment before thyroid surgery. In the study's own analysis: It was from CDR3 differences across clinicopathological groups that a distant-metastasis classifier for papillary thyroid cancer was built. TCRdb re-analyzed the PCR reads using MiXCR. The V and J calls were not made by the authors but by TCRdb's processing. This table has some 28,000 clones, about a sixth appearing once. V lost 4 bases, J lost 0 bases, and 5 bases stayed unmatched. CDR3 size: 16 residues. The V gene's germline CDR1 is SGHAT and CDR2 FQNNGV. Study-wide points: According to reports, the diversity of TCR beta was significantly higher in malignant thyroid tumors than in benign nodules, and this held in both blood and tumor samples.

The rearrangement links TRBV11-2 to TRBJ2-1; TRBD2 matches at 8 bases. The TCR sequence derives from a female donor with papillary thyroid cancer or a benign thyroid nodule (not recorded which). Some clones in this sample may be carry-over from other donors' samples. Source material: blood. The CDR3 nucleotides read TGTGCCAGCAGCTCGACTAGCGAAAGCTCCTACAATGAGCAGTTCTTC. This encodes CASSSTSESSYNEQFF. Using reference TRBV11-2 and TRBJ2-1 for the parts outside the CDR3, the full variable domain is EAGVAQSPRYKIIEKRQSVAFWCNPISGHATLYWYQQILGQGPKLLIQFQNNGVVDDSQLPKDRFSAERLKGVDSTLKIQPAKLEDSAVYLCASSSTSESSYNEQFFGPGTRLTVL.